A selection of T cell receptor beta chains follows, all from one sample in a study of breast tumors, draining lymph nodes, adjacent tissues. TCRdb reprocessed the multiplex PCR reads with MiXCR, giving one entry per CDR3 protein. The table lists about 22,000 distinct CDR3 sequences, more than 50% of them singletons, with 14% in the top ten. The sequenced sample consisted of breast tumor tissue. All receptors come from a female donor with breast cancer. Some clones in this sample may be carry-over from other donors' samples. The CDR3 runs from the conserved cysteine through the conserved F or W. The D gene is left open where the match is weak. Size is stated for part of the rows, as once, few or many counts, or as a class when the clone is expanded.

D gene: NA; clone size: NA; V gene: TRBV6-5; J gene: TRBJ1-2; CDR3 protein: CASGRQNDGYTF; CDR3 DNA: TGTGCCAGCGGCAGGCAGAATGACGGCTACACCTTC
D gene: NA; clone size: few; V gene: TRBV7-9; J gene: TRBJ1-3; CDR3 protein: CASSSNRAGNTIYF; CDR3 DNA: TGTGCCAGCAGCTCCAACAGGGCTGGAAACACCATATATTTT
D gene: TRBD1; clone size: NA; V gene: TRBV5-1; J gene: TRBJ1-2; CDR3 protein: CASSLATGQTNYGYTF; CDR3 DNA: TGCGCCAGCAGCTTGGCCACGGGACAGACTAACTATGGCTACACCTTC
D gene: NA; clone size: NA; V gene: TRBV4-1; J gene: TRBJ1-4; CDR3 protein: CASSQEIEVREKLFF; CDR3 DNA: TGCGCCAGCAGCCAAGAGATTGAGGTTAGGGAAAAACTGTTTTTT
D gene: TRBD2; clone size: NA; V gene: TRBV24-1; J gene: TRBJ2-7; CDR3 protein: CATSDSGTSGSYEQYF; CDR3 DNA: TGTGCCACCAGTGACTCCGGGACTAGCGGATCCTACGAGCAGTACTTC
D gene: TRBD1; clone size: NA; V gene: TRBV9; J gene: TRBJ1-2; CDR3 protein: CASSGTGGIYGYTF; CDR3 DNA: TGTGCCAGCAGCGGTACAGGGGGAATTTATGGCTACACCTTC
D gene: TRBD1; clone size: NA; V gene: TRBV20-1; J gene: TRBJ2-7; CDR3 protein: CSADTGTGASYEQYF; CDR3 DNA: TGCAGTGCTGATACCGGGACAGGGGCCTCCTACGAGCAGTACTTC
D gene: TRBD1; clone size: once; V gene: TRBV29-1; J gene: TRBJ1-2; CDR3 protein: CSVEDRTGRYGYTF; CDR3 DNA: TGCAGCGTTGAAGATAGGACAGGGCGCTATGGCTACACCTTC
D gene: TRBD1; clone size: medium-sized; V gene: TRBV7-9; J gene: TRBJ2-7; CDR3 protein: CASSLTGDPYEQYF; CDR3 DNA: TGTGCCAGCAGCTTAACAGGGGACCCCTACGAGCAGTACTTC
D gene: TRBD1; clone size: NA; V gene: TRBV7-3; J gene: TRBJ1-6; CDR3 protein: CASSLWGQGVSPLHF; CDR3 DNA: TGTGCCAGCAGCTTGTGGGGACAGGGGGTTTCACCCCTCCACTTT
D gene: NA; clone size: NA; V gene: TRBV15; J gene: TRBJ1-2; CDR3 protein: CATSKGKKRSDYGYTF; CDR3 DNA: TGTGCCACCAGCAAGGGGAAAAAACGATCCGATTATGGCTACACCTTC
D gene: NA; clone size: many; V gene: TRBV29-1; J gene: TRBJ1-2; CDR3 protein: CSVEDLGLQGYTF; CDR3 DNA: TGCAGCGTTGAAGATTTGGGATTACAAGGCTACACCTTC
D gene: NA; clone size: once; V gene: TRBV2; J gene: TRBJ1-6; CDR3 protein: CASSARRPGAPNSPLHF; CDR3 DNA: TGTGCCAGCAGTGCCAGACGGCCTGGGGCTCCTAATTCACCCCTCCACTTT
D gene: NA; clone size: NA; V gene: TRBV20-1; J gene: TRBJ1-5; CDR3 protein: CSARAPGLVNQPQHF; CDR3 DNA: TGCAGTGCTAGAGCCCCGGGTCTCGTAAATCAGCCCCAGCATTTT
D gene: TRBD1; clone size: NA; V gene: TRBV7-9; J gene: TRBJ2-2; CDR3 protein: CASSPNQRTGHIIGELFF; CDR3 DNA: TGTGCCAGCAGCCCTAATCAAAGGACAGGGCACATCATCGGGGAGCTGTTTTTT
D gene: TRBD2; clone size: NA; V gene: TRBV2; J gene: TRBJ2-7; CDR3 protein: CASRELAGGNEQYF; CDR3 DNA: TGTGCCAGCAGGGAACTAGCGGGAGGTAACGAGCAGTACTTC
D gene: NA; clone size: NA; V gene: TRBV15; J gene: TRBJ2-5; CDR3 protein: CATSRGQGGFAETQYF; CDR3 DNA: TGTGCCACCAGCAGAGGTCAGGGGGGATTTGCAGAGACCCAGTACTTC
D gene: NA; clone size: NA; V gene: TRBV11-2; J gene: TRBJ2-7; CDR3 protein: CASSLGPGPAYEQYF; CDR3 DNA: TGTGCCAGCAGCTTAGGGCCGGGACCAGCATACGAGCAGTACTTC
D gene: TRBD2; clone size: NA; V gene: TRBV25-1; J gene: TRBJ2-1; CDR3 protein: CASSQSRSGGFNEQFF; CDR3 DNA: TGTGCCAGCAGTCAAAGTCGGAGCGGGGGATTCAATGAGCAGTTCTTC
D gene: NA; clone size: NA; V gene: TRBV5-1; J gene: TRBJ2-7; CDR3 protein: CASSLSRSEQYF; CDR3 DNA: TGCGCCAGCAGCCTGTCTCGATCGGAGCAGTACTTC
D gene: NA; clone size: once; V gene: TRBV20-1; J gene: TRBJ2-1; CDR3 protein: CSARDLIIAGYNEQFF; CDR3 DNA: TGCAGTGCTAGAGATCTCATCATAGCTGGTTACAATGAGCAGTTCTTC
D gene: NA; clone size: few; V gene: TRBV6-5; J gene: TRBJ1-2; CDR3 protein: CASSSDWRTGREQYFGGF; CDR3 DNA: NA
D gene: TRBD1; clone size: many; V gene: TRBV6-1; J gene: TRBJ1-2; CDR3 protein: CASSETWTGTMDGYGYTF; CDR3 DNA: TGTGCCAGCAGTGAAACGTGGACAGGAACTATGGACGGATATGGCTACACCTTC
D gene: NA; clone size: many; V gene: TRBV30; J gene: TRBJ2-1; CDR3 protein: CAWSVGGGTGKFF; CDR3 DNA: NA
D gene: NA; clone size: many; V gene: TRBV6-2/TRBV6-3; J gene: TRBJ2-2; CDR3 protein: CASSPYSGAANTGELFF; CDR3 DNA: TGTGCCAGCAGCCCCTATAGCGGAGCAGCGAACACCGGGGAGCTGTTTTTT
D gene: NA; clone size: NA; V gene: TRBV7-3; J gene: TRBJ1-5; CDR3 protein: CASSPPNGGLSNQPQHF; CDR3 DNA: TGCGCCAGCAGCCCACCTAATGGGGGGCTTAGCAATCAGCCCCAGCATTTT
D gene: NA; clone size: medium-sized; V gene: TRBV2; J gene: TRBJ2-7; CDR3 protein: CASSLQGSYEQYF; CDR3 DNA: TGTGCCAGCAGTCTACAGGGTTCCTACGAGCAGTACTTC
D gene: NA; clone size: NA; V gene: TRBV20-1; J gene: TRBJ2-3; CDR3 protein: CSARDTGSTDTQYF; CDR3 DNA: TGCAGTGCTAGAGATACGGGGAGCACAGATACGCAGTATTTT
D gene: TRBD1; clone size: few; V gene: TRBV9; J gene: TRBJ2-7; CDR3 protein: CASSAGQAAYEQYF; CDR3 DNA: TGTGCCAGCAGCGCGGGACAGGCGGCTTACGAGCAGTACTTC
D gene: NA; clone size: medium-sized; V gene: TRBV7-2; J gene: TRBJ1-3; CDR3 protein: CASSRAGFSGNTIYF; CDR3 DNA: TGTGCCAGCAGCCGCGCAGGGTTCTCTGGAAACACCATATATTTT
D gene: NA; clone size: NA; V gene: TRBV2; J gene: TRBJ1-2; CDR3 protein: CASNLTGHYEGQTF; CDR3 DNA: TGTGCCAGCAACCTCACCGGACACTATGAGGGCCAGACCTTC
D gene: NA; clone size: NA; V gene: TRBV24-1; J gene: TRBJ2-1; CDR3 protein: CATSDRGGRGDEQFF; CDR3 DNA: TGTGCCACCAGTGATCGAGGGGGGAGGGGTGATGAGCAGTTCTTC
D gene: NA; clone size: NA; V gene: TRBV6-1; J gene: TRBJ2-7; CDR3 protein: CASSEAGF; CDR3 DNA: TGTGCCAGCAGTGAAGCGGGCTTC
D gene: TRBD2; clone size: NA; V gene: TRBV5-1; J gene: TRBJ2-1; CDR3 protein: CASSLEASGGEQFF; CDR3 DNA: TGCGCCAGCAGCTTGGAGGCTAGCGGGGGGGAGCAGTTCTTC
D gene: NA; clone size: NA; V gene: TRBV24-1; J gene: TRBJ2-7; CDR3 protein: CATSDSRRLTSSYEQYF; CDR3 DNA: TGTGCCACCAGTGATTCCCGCAGACTGACGAGCTCCTACGAGCAGTACTTC
D gene: NA; clone size: many; V gene: TRBV6-5; J gene: TRBJ2-4; CDR3 protein: CASSYSNEAKNIQYF; CDR3 DNA: TGTGCCAGCAGTTACTCGAACGAAGCCAAAAACATTCAGTACTTC
D gene: NA; clone size: NA; V gene: TRBV27; J gene: TRBJ1-1; CDR3 protein: CASSSWNTEAFF; CDR3 DNA: TGTGCCAGCAGTTCTTGGAACACTGAAGCTTTCTTT
D gene: TRBD2; clone size: NA; V gene: TRBV2; J gene: TRBJ2-1; CDR3 protein: CASGNRGLAYNEQFF; CDR3 DNA: TGTGCCAGCGGGAATAGGGGACTAGCGTACAATGAGCAGTTCTTC
D gene: TRBD1; clone size: NA; V gene: TRBV5-1; J gene: TRBJ1-5; CDR3 protein: CASSPGTGGFSNQPQHF; CDR3 DNA: TGCGCCAGCAGCCCCGGGACAGGGGGATTTAGCAATCAGCCCCAGCATTTT
D gene: TRBD2; clone size: NA; V gene: TRBV7-2; J gene: TRBJ2-7; CDR3 protein: CASSKLAGGNEQYF; CDR3 DNA: TGTGCCAGCAGCAAATTAGCGGGAGGTAACGAGCAGTACTTC
D gene: NA; clone size: NA; V gene: TRBV30; J gene: TRBJ2-7; CDR3 protein: CAWSGGDKVTYEQYF; CDR3 DNA: TGTGCCTGGAGTGGGGGGGACAAGGTGACCTACGAGCAGTACTTC
D gene: TRBD1; clone size: NA; V gene: TRBV19; J gene: TRBJ1-2; CDR3 protein: CASSPLDRSNYGYTF; CDR3 DNA: TGTGCCAGTAGTCCGCTGGACAGGAGTAACTATGGCTACACCTTC
D gene: TRBD2; clone size: medium-sized; V gene: TRBV2; J gene: TRBJ2-2; CDR3 protein: CALNNGGGLNTGELFF; CDR3 DNA: TGTGCCCTTAACAATGGGGGGGGACTCAACACCGGGGAGCTGTTTTTT
D gene: NA; clone size: NA; V gene: TRBV15; J gene: TRBJ2-3; CDR3 protein: CATSRASGALTDTQYF; CDR3 DNA: TGTGCCACCAGCAGGGCCTCGGGGGCGCTTACAGATACGCAGTATTTT
D gene: NA; clone size: NA; V gene: TRBV7-2; J gene: TRBJ2-7; CDR3 protein: CASSFDSRRAYEQYF; CDR3 DNA: TGTGCCAGCAGCTTCGACTCGAGGAGGGCCTACGAGCAGTACTTC
D gene: TRBD2; clone size: NA; V gene: TRBV3-1; J gene: TRBJ2-7; CDR3 protein: CASSPFGGRAPSYEQYF; CDR3 DNA: TGTGCCAGCAGCCCCTTCGGCGGGAGGGCCCCAAGCTACGAGCAGTACTTC
D gene: NA; clone size: NA; V gene: TRBV11-2; J gene: TRBJ1-6; CDR3 protein: CASSFYICSAESGGAGSPLHF; CDR3 DNA: NA
D gene: TRBD2; clone size: NA; V gene: TRBV7-3; J gene: TRBJ2-1; CDR3 protein: CASSPPSGSGNEQFF; CDR3 DNA: TGTGCCAGCAGCCCTCCTAGCGGGAGTGGGAATGAGCAGTTCTTC